There are many counts of the clone carrying this T cell receptor (beta chain). Its target is unknown. The data are from a study of OX40 agonist ivuxolimab in advanced cancers. About the research overall: Males comprised around 80% of the group, whose mean age was around 62 years (range roughly 23 to 80). Study-level findings and limits: Clonal expansion by week 6 occurred in CD4+ and CD8+ blood T cells (at 0.1 to 3.0 mg/kg).

The germline V and J ends were trimmed by 1 base and 6 bases, with 12 bases remaining between them. Germline V gene sequence: CDR1 KGHSH, CDR2 LQKENI. This CDR3 is 15 amino acids long. Profiled with immunoSEQ multiplex PCR; TCRdb holds only in-frame clones, not every one. Here the sample spans 150,000 to 190,000 clones, 94% being singletons. Material: CD4+ or CD8+ T cells sorted from blood, obtained in a trial of the OX40 agonist ivuxolimab. V gene TRBV18 combines with J gene TRBJ1-4, with D possibly matching TRBD1 (5 bases). This receptor was taken from an adult with an advanced solid tumor such as melanoma, head and neck, liver or kidney cancer. The CDR3 loop reads CASSPRGGADEKLFF. In nucleotides, the CDR3 is TGTGCCAGCTCACCACGGGGGGGAGCTGATGAAAAACTGTTTTTT.